This T cell receptor beta chain was profiled in a study of blood T cell repertoires in COVID-19. Whole-study context: Sites in the United States, Italy and Spain provided acute and convalescent COVID-19 samples.

The protocol was immunoSEQ multiplex PCR, while the TCRdb copy is restricted to in-frame clones and leaves out a portion. Among just over 300,000 clones listed, about nine tenths were seen once. Germline assignment: CDR1 SGHKS and CDR2 YYEKEE (reference sequence). The CDR3 runs 14 residues. V lost 0 bases to trimming and J lost 8 bases; unmatched junction nucleotides: 5. All enrollees were roughly 18 to 89 years old and from about two dozen US areas. In Cohort 3, a recovered donor had either two negative PCRs, clearance, or symptom resolution. Sequences were obtained from PBMCs or T cells enriched from blood (not recorded which). The V call is TRBV5-5, the J call TRBJ1-2; 9 bases line up with TRBD1. The receptor was isolated from a man between 25 and 39 years old who had recovered from COVID-19. The CDR3 region has the DNA TGTGCCAGCAGCTTGGGACAGGGGGTCGGCGGCTACACCTTC. Translating it yields CASSLGQGVGGYTF.